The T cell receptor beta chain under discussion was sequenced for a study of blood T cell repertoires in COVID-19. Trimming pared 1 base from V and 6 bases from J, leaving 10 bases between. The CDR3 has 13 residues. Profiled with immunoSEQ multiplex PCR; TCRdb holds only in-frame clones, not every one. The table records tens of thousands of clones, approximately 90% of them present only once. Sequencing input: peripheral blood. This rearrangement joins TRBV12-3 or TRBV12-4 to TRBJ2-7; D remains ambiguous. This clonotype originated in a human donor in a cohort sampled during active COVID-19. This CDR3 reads CASSLDYLPEQYF. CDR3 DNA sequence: TGTGCCAGCAGTTTAGATTATCTACCCGAGCAGTACTTC.